This entry lists 30 T cell receptor beta chains sequenced from one sample in a study of CD8 T cells in Susac syndrome. Reverse transcription of about 0.5 to 1 ug RNA used random hexamers. TCRdb independently ran MiXCR on the immunoSEQ multiplex PCR reads; one entry per CDR3 protein. The profile shows some 150,000 distinct CDR3 sequences, 94% of them singletons. Sequencing used CD8+ T cells from PBMCs. These receptors originate from a human donor in good health.

The chain employs TRBV11-2 and TRBJ2-5; TRBD2 aligns across 7 bases. CDR3 size: 14 residues. V lost 5 bases and J lost 5; bases outside the gene matches: 8. Germline V CDR1 and CDR2: SGHAT, FQNNGV. The CDR3 region has the DNA TGTGCCAGCAGCCCGGCGGGAGAGGGGGAGACCCAGTACTTC. Its translation: CASSPAGEGETQYF.

The chain recombines TRBV13 with TRBJ2-7; 10 nucleotides match TRBD2. Germline trimming cut 5 bases from V and 3 bases from J; bases unmatched to any gene: 19. CDR3 length: 19 residues. CDR1 PRHDT and CDR2 FYEKMQ come from the germline V gene (reference sequence). The chain's CDR3 is CASSALGTSETKRNYEQYF. DNA of the CDR3: TGTGCCAGCAGCGCGCTTGGGACTAGCGAGACGAAGCGAAACTACGAGCAGTACTTC.

The chain couples TRBV3-1 to TRBJ2-3, with D perhaps TRBD1 (5 bases). Trimming pared 5 bases from V and 7 bases from J, leaving 10 bases between. CDR1 LGHDT and CDR2 YNNKEL come from the germline V gene (reference sequence). The length of the CDR3 is 12 residues. DNA for the CDR3: TGTGCCAGCAGCGACGACAGTAATACGCAGTATTTT. Protein: CASSDDSNTQYF.

This clonotype was recorded a few times. The chain combines TRBV6-5 with TRBJ2-7; 8 nucleotides align to TRBD2. The CDR3 has 15 residues. The V segment lost 2 bases and the J segment 2 bases; nucleotides outside the gene matches: 5. The germline CDR1 and CDR2 sequences are MNHEY and SVGAGI. CDR3 DNA sequence: TGTGCCAGCAGTTACGGGACTAGTTTCCCCTACGAGCAGTACTTC. Residues: CASSYGTSFPYEQYF.

The V call is TRBV28, the J call TRBJ2-7; 8 bases map to TRBD1. V shed 9 bases, J shed 4 bases, and the junction held 8 bases outside the gene matches. CDR3 length: 13 residues. CDR1 MDHEN and CDR2 SYDVKM come from the germline V gene. The CDR3 spells CASEDQGAYEQYF. The CDR3 nucleotides are TGTGCCAGTGAGGATCAGGGGGCTTACGAGCAGTACTTC. The entire variable domain, with the rest obtained from reference TRBV28 and TRBJ2-7, is as follows: DVKVTQSSRYLVKRTGEKVFLECVQDMDHENMFWYRQDPGLGLRLIYFSYDVKMKEKGDIPEGYSVSREKKERFSLILESASTNQTSMYLCASEDQGAYEQYFGPGTRLTVT.

The rearrangement uses TRBV29-1 and TRBJ1-1; unclear D gene. The germline V gene has CDR1 SQVTM and CDR2 ANQGSEA. V lost 4 bases, J lost 5 bases, and 11 bases lay in between. This CDR3 has 12 residues. CDR3 in amino acids: CSVGRVLTEAFF. The CDR3 DNA sequence: TGCAGCGTTGGAAGGGTGCTGACTGAAGCTTTCTTT.

This CDR3 is CASSWGQGVSYEQYF. CDR3 DNA sequence: TGTGCCAGCAGTTGGGGACAGGGGGTTTCCTACGAGCAGTACTTC. The chain recombines TRBV6-5 with TRBJ2-7; 11 nucleotides match TRBD1. V dropped 4 bases and J dropped 1; count of bases not matched to a gene: 3. Germline CDR1 MNHEY, CDR2 SVGAGI. The CDR3 is made up of 15 amino acids.

This clonotype was found a few times. This rearrangement joins TRBV29-1 to TRBJ1-1; the D is unclear. The CDR3 contains 13 residues. Germline loops: CDR1 SQVTM, CDR2 ANQGSEA. V dropped 3 bases and J dropped 0 bases, with 8 bases sitting between them. CDR3 residues: CSVEGGLNTEAFF. As DNA, the CDR3 is TGCAGCGTTGAGGGTGGATTGAACACTGAAGCTTTCTTT.

The chain recombines TRBV27 with TRBJ2-1; 9 nucleotides align to TRBD2. Germline V gives CDR1 MNHEY, CDR2 SMNVEV (reference sequence). V shed 7 bases, J shed 14 bases, and the junction held 15 bases outside the gene matches. The CDR3 length is 14 residues. CDR3 DNA sequence: TGTGCCAGCACCCCGCGGCGGGAGGGCCAAGCAGAGTTCTTC. Translating gives CASTPRREGQAEFF.

The chain couples TRBV5-1 to TRBJ1-1, with D tentatively TRBD1 (6 bases). The CDR3 sequence is 15 residues long. V was pared by 0 bases and J by 4 bases, with 13 bases between. The V gene's germline CDR1 is SGHRS and CDR2 YFSETQ. The CDR3 is CASSLDPGDGTEAFF. The CDR3 nucleotides are TGCGCCAGCAGCTTGGACCCAGGGGATGGCACTGAAGCTTTCTTT.

The V call is TRBV27, the J call TRBJ2-7, with 9 bases fitting TRBD1. Germline assignment: CDR1 MNHEY and CDR2 SMNVEV (reference sequence). This CDR3 has 15 amino acids. V lost 6 bases, J lost 3 bases, and 9 bases stayed unmatched. CDR3 sequence reads: CASRPTGGFDYEQYF. Written as DNA, the CDR3 is TGTGCCAGCAGACCAACAGGGGGCTTCGACTACGAGCAGTACTTC.

This clonotype has just a few counts. This sequence joins TRBV9 and TRBJ2-3, with a weak D call TRBD2 (6 bases). The CDR3 is made up of 13 amino acids. Germline V gene data show CDR1 as SGDLS and CDR2 as YYNGEE. Trimming removed 4 bases from V and 6 bases from J, with 12 bases in between. The CDR3 region has the DNA TGTGCCAGCAGCCTTAGTGGAGGGGATACGCAGTATTTT. This translates into CASSLSGGDTQYF.

V is TRBV20-1 and J is TRBJ2-1, with TRBD1 identical over 8 bases. After removal of 3 bases from V and 8 bases from J, the junction contained 6 bases not matched to a gene. The CDR3 is 13 amino acids. Germline V gene data show CDR1 as DFQATT and CDR2 as SNEGSKA (reference sequence). CDR3 bases: TGCAGTGCTAGGCTTGGACAGGGTCATGAGCAGTTCTTC. Its protein product is CSARLGQGHEQFF.

The gene calls are TRBV20-1 and TRBJ2-1; D is ambiguous. The CDR3 contains 13 residues. The germline V gene encodes CDR1 DFQATT and CDR2 SNEGSKA (reference sequence). Trimming left V 2 bases short and J 4 bases short, with 9 bases between. CDR3 sequence reads: CSARFTSYNEQFF. CDR3 nucleotide sequence: TGCAGTGCTAGATTCACATCGTACAATGAGCAGTTCTTC.

The CDR3 loop reads CASSYSTGTANTEAFF. CDR3 DNA sequence: TGTGCCAGCAGTTACTCCACCGGGACAGCGAACACTGAAGCTTTCTTT. The rearrangement joins TRBV6-5 to TRBJ1-1; TRBD1 matches 7 bases. V was clipped by 0 bases and J by 1 base; unmatched bases: 5. CDR1 is MNHEY, CDR2 SVGAGI, per germline. The CDR3 length is 16 residues.

The V call is TRBV9, the J call TRBJ2-7, with D perhaps assigned TRBD1 or TRBD2 (5 bases each). V lost 0 bases and J lost 6, with 10 bases in between. The CDR3 sequence is 13 residues long. CDR1 is SGDLS, CDR2 YYNGEE, per germline. CDR3 sequence reads: CASSVEKGSEQYF. The CDR3 DNA reads as TGTGCCAGCAGCGTAGAGAAGGGGAGCGAGCAGTACTTC.

This clonotype was detected once. V is TRBV29-1 and J is TRBJ1-3; D perhaps matches TRBD1 (5 bases). The V gene's germline CDR1 is SQVTM and CDR2 ANQGSEA. This CDR3 is 14 amino acids long. The V gene lost 3 bases and the J gene lost 2 bases, with 11 bases spanning the gap. The CDR3 region is CSVDWAGPGNTIYF. The CDR3 DNA is TGCAGCGTTGATTGGGCAGGGCCTGGAAACACCATATATTTT.

The CDR3 loop reads CASSVGSGQIYEQYF. CDR3 DNA: TGTGCCAGCAGCGTAGGCAGCGGACAGATTTACGAGCAGTACTTC. J is TRBJ2-7 and V is TRBV9, with D possibly matching TRBD1 (6 bases). Trimming stripped 0 bases from V and 4 bases from J, with 14 bases between. Germline V gene sequence: CDR1 SGDLS, CDR2 YYNGEE. The CDR3 has 15 residues.

This clonotype appeared a single time. The CDR3 nucleotides read TGTGCTAGTGGATCAGGGGGCGATGAGACCCAGTACTTC. Encoded protein: CASGSGGDETQYF. The rearrangement joins TRBV12-5 to TRBJ2-5; the match to TRBD1 covers 8 bases. Trimming at V came to 6 bases and at J to 5 bases, leaving 5 bases not matched to a gene. Germline V CDR1 and CDR2: LGHNT, FRNRAP. This CDR3 has 13 amino acids.

V usage is TRBV24-1 and J usage is TRBJ2-7; possibly TRBD1 for D (6 bases). CDR3 length: 13 residues. V gave up 10 bases and J gave up 2 bases, with 14 bases separating them. Germline V lookup: CDR1 KGHDR, CDR2 SFDVKD. CDR3 sequence (DNA): TGTGCCACTCCAGGGGACACGCCCTACGAGCAGTACTTC. Translated: CATPGDTPYEQYF.

This chain joins TRBV7-3 and TRBJ2-5, with 8 bases identical to TRBD1. This CDR3 is 14 amino acids long. Germline lookup yields CDR1 SGHTA and CDR2 FQGTGA. V was pared by 4 bases and J by 3 bases, with 4 bases of the junction left unmatched. CDR3 loop: CASSSTGDEETQYF. The CDR3 coding sequence is TGTGCCAGCAGCTCGACAGGGGACGAAGAGACCCAGTACTTC.

The gene calls are TRBV30 and TRBJ1-1; tentatively, D is TRBD1 (6 bases). Germline assignment: CDR1 GTSNPN and CDR2 SVGIG (reference sequence). Between the trimmed V and J ends, which lost 4 bases and 0 bases, there was a span of 9 bases. CDR3 length equals 13 residues. CDR3 nucleotides: TGTGCCTGGACAGGGGTTTTGAACACTGAAGCTTTCTTT. Encoded protein: CAWTGVLNTEAFF.

The V call is TRBV12-2, the J call TRBJ1-1; TRBD1 is the table's D call and was not checked against the DNA. TRBV12-2 is shown as a pseudogene. The length of the CDR3 is 15 residues. The CDR3 DNA reads as TGTGCAAGTCGCTTAGAGGGGGGACAGAACACTGAAGCTTTCTTT. Its translation is CASRLEGGQNTEAFF.

The chain recombines TRBV7-6 with TRBJ1-1; D is possibly TRBD1 (5 bases). The V gene's germline CDR1 is SGHVS and CDR2 FNYEAQ. V lost 1 base and J lost 5, with 14 bases in between. The CDR3 totals 15 residues. The CDR3 DNA is TGTGCCAGCAGCTTAGTCGGGACGCCGGGGACTGAAGCTTTCTTT. As protein: CASSLVGTPGTEAFF.

V gene TRBV3-1 combines with J gene TRBJ2-7; TRBD2 matches 10 bases. Looked up from germline, CDR1 is LGHDT and CDR2 is YNNKEL (reference sequence). Losses at the gene ends were 0 bases for V and 4 bases for J; bases not matched to a gene: 6. This CDR3 spans 16 amino acids. The CDR3 protein is CASSQEIGLAEYEQYF. As DNA, the CDR3 is TGTGCCAGCAGCCAAGAGATCGGACTAGCGGAGTACGAGCAGTACTTC.

This rearrangement joins TRBV12-3 or TRBV12-4 to TRBJ2-6; D is tentatively TRBD1 or TRBD2 (5 bases each). V dropped 1 base and J dropped 4 bases, with 8 bases sitting between them. This CDR3 region has 15 residues. CDR3 residues: CASSLVGEGANVLTF. CDR3 DNA: TGTGCCAGCAGTTTAGTGGGGGAAGGGGCCAACGTCCTGACTTTC.

The chain couples TRBV20-1 to TRBJ1-2; the D is unclear. CDR3 length: 10 amino acids. Per the germline V gene, CDR1 is DFQATT and CDR2 is SNEGSKA (reference sequence). DNA for the CDR3: TGCAGGATGCCGGAAGGTGGCTACACCTTC. Its protein product is CRMPEGGYTF.

This clonotype was detected only once. CDR3 region: CASSATSDPSDTQYF. The CDR3 nucleotides read TGTGCCAGCAGTGCCACTAGCGATCCCTCAGATACGCAGTATTTT. This sequence joins TRBV25-1 and TRBJ2-3; 7 bases align to TRBD2. The CDR3 totals 15 residues. Germline V gives CDR1 MGHDK, CDR2 SYGVNS. V lost 4 bases to trimming and J lost 4 bases; unmatched junction nucleotides: 8.

This chain uses TRBV4-2 with TRBJ2-5; 12 bases fit TRBD2. The CDR3 is 16 amino acids. With V trimmed by 2 bases and J by 2 bases, 3 bases remained unmatched. Germline V gene data show CDR1 as LGHNA and CDR2 as YNFKEQ. Written as DNA, the CDR3 is TGTGCCAGCAGCCAACTAGCGGGAGGGCCTCAAGAGACCCAGTACTTC. Its translation: CASSQLAGGPQETQYF.

This chain links TRBV13 with TRBJ2-1, with D possibly being TRBD1 or TRBD2 (5 bases each). The CDR3 consists of 13 residues. Per germline, CDR1 PRHDT and CDR2 FYEKMQ (reference sequence). V dropped 3 bases and J dropped 5 bases, with 8 bases sitting between them. Here the CDR3 reads CASSLGRDNEQFF. The DNA of the CDR3 is TGTGCCAGCAGCTTGGGGCGGGACAATGAGCAGTTCTTC. The full variable domain, completed using reference TRBV13 and TRBJ2-1, is AAGVIQSPRHLIKEKRETATLKCYPIPRHDTVYWYQQGPGQDPQFLISFYEKMQSDKGSIPDRFSAQQFSDYHSELNMSSLELGDSALYFCASSLGRDNEQFFGPGTRLTVL.